This entry is about one TCR beta chain. Germline trimming cut 3 bases from V and 4 bases from J; bases unmatched to any gene: 4. Germline CDR1 LGHNA, CDR2 YSLEER. CDR3 length: 15 residues. The sample originates from a study of blood T cell repertoires in COVID-19. Study-level information: Samples taken during acute and convalescent COVID-19 were collected in the United States, Italy and Spain. Nucleic acid was either cDNA or gDNA, and it came from T cells, B-cell-depleted T cells, or PBMCs.

In the original workflow: Reference gene primer amplification yielded estimated nucleated cell counts. Only in-frame clones appear in the TCRdb table, and some are missing; sequencing was by immunoSEQ multiplex PCR. V and J calls and clone size are copied from that table; D and trimming were computed from the DNA. The sample has about 87,000 clones; 80% to 90% are singletons. Sequenced sample: peripheral blood. This receptor was taken from an elderly man with acute or convalescent COVID-19. The rearrangement links TRBV4-3 to TRBJ2-3; 10 positions agree with TRBD1. CDR3 DNA: TGCGCCAGCAGCCAGACCGGGACAGGGGCAGATACGCAGTATTTT. Translating gives CASSQTGTGADTQYF.